The 16 T cell receptor beta chains given below trace back to one sample, sequenced in a study of graft-versus-host responses after intestinal transplantation. These receptors lack a known antigen. This table comes from immunoSEQ multiplex PCR, and its TCRdb copy is limited to in-frame clones, with some not included. The sample records 80,000 to 100,000 clones, roughly four fifths being singletons. Sequences were derived from unstimulated CD8+ T cells sorted from spleen or lymph node cells, sampled before intestinal transplant. These receptors were taken from a human donor who received an intestinal transplant.

The chain carries TRBV6-5 and TRBJ1-2, with a possible D match to TRBD1 (5 bases). V dropped 3 bases and J dropped 4 bases, with 12 bases sitting between them. Germline V gene sequence: CDR1 MNHEY, CDR2 SVGAGI. The CDR3 covers 14 residues. The CDR3 sequence: CASSYSMGVYGYTF. CDR3 nucleotides: TGTGCCAGCAGTTATAGTATGGGGGTCTATGGCTACACCTTC.

This rearrangement joins TRBV11-2 to TRBJ2-4; D gene unclear. The ends were cut back, 0 bases at V and 0 bases at J, with 9 bases in the middle. The CDR3 has 16 residues. CDR1 and CDR2 from the germline V gene are SGHAT and FQNNGV. CDR3 in amino acids: CASSLDFWIAKNIQYF. The CDR3 DNA follows: TGTGCCAGCAGCTTAGATTTCTGGATAGCCAAAAACATTCAGTACTTC.

The J gene is TRBJ2-3, the V gene TRBV28; 7 bases map to TRBD2. Germline trimming cut 2 bases from V and 2 bases from J; bases unmatched to any gene: 4. CDR3 size: 15 residues. Germline CDR1 is MDHEN and CDR2 is SYDVKM. CDR3 region: CASSLVGTNTDTQYF. The DNA for the CDR3 is TGTGCCAGCAGTTTAGTTGGGACTAACACAGATACGCAGTATTTT.

This clone was seen a single time. The chain uses TRBV6-1 and TRBJ2-2, with TRBD1 as a possible D gene (6 bases). The germline gives CDR1 MNHNS, CDR2 SASEGT. CDR3 size: 14 residues. V was cut by 3 bases and J by 3 bases, with 8 bases left in between. Here the CDR3 DNA reads TGTGCCAGCAGTGAGACAGGCGACACCGGGGAGCTGTTTTTT. This codes for CASSETGDTGELFF.

This sequence joins TRBV4-1 and TRBJ2-2; 7 bases are shared with TRBD1. V lost 2 bases to trimming and J lost 3 bases; unmatched junction nucleotides: 3. The CDR3 sequence is 15 residues long. CDR1 and CDR2 (germline): MGHRA, YSYEKL. The CDR3 region has the DNA TGCGCCAGCAGCCAAAGACAGGGAGACACCGGGGAGCTGTTTTTT. Translation gives CASSQRQGDTGELFF.

The chain links TRBV6-6 to TRBJ1-6; D unclear. Germline lookup yields CDR1 MNHNY and CDR2 SVGAGI (reference sequence). This CDR3 contains 13 residues. Trimming took 10 bases from V and 3 from J, leaving 10 bases between them. The CDR3 sequence: CATLDNYNSPLHF. The CDR3 bases are TGTGCCACCCTCGACAACTATAATTCACCCCTCCACTTT.

This clone has just a few counts. The rearrangement uses TRBV5-1 and TRBJ1-5; possible D gene TRBD1, 6 bases. The CDR3 totals 13 residues. Per germline, CDR1 SGHRS and CDR2 YFSETQ. V was pared by 2 bases and J by 5 bases, with 8 bases between. CDR3 nucleotides: TGCGCCAGCAGCTTAACAGGGTATCAGCCCCAGCATTTT. Translated, it gives CASSLTGYQPQHF.

In its sample, this clone was seen a few times. The rearrangement joins TRBV5-1 to TRBJ2-7; TRBD1 is a possible D gene (6 bases). Germline CDR1 and CDR2: SGHRS and YFSETQ. The V gene lost 0 bases and the J gene lost 5 bases, with 15 bases spanning the gap. The CDR3 spans 15 residues. DNA of the CDR3: TGCGCCAGCAGCTTGGAGGCAGGGGCGCGAGACGAGCAGTACTTC. Residues: CASSLEAGARDEQYF. Combining the CDR3 with reference TRBV5-1 and TRBJ2-7 gives the whole variable domain KAGVTQTPRYLIKTRGQQVTLSCSPISGHRSVSWYQQTPGQGLQFLFEYFSETQRNKGNFPGRFSGRQFSNSRSEMNVSTLELGDSALYLCASSLEAGARDEQYFGPGTRLTVT.

V and J are TRBV4-1 and TRBJ2-1, with D perhaps TRBD1 (6 bases). The V end was cut by 1 base, the J end by 7 bases, with 20 bases between. Germline loops: CDR1 MGHRA, CDR2 YSYEKL. The CDR3 has 17 amino acids. The CDR3, as DNA: TGCGCCAGCAGCCAAGCCCTGGACAGTCTTCTGGGGAATGAGCAGTTCTTC. As protein: CASSQALDSLLGNEQFF.

In DNA, the CDR3 is TGTGCCAGCAGCGCGGGAGGGTCTCATTACAATGAGCAGTTCTTC. Translation gives CASSAGGSHYNEQFF. The chain combines TRBV9 with TRBJ2-1; TRBD2 matches at 8 bases. Germline CDR1 reads SGDLS; CDR2 reads YYNGEE. The CDR3 loop spans 15 amino acids. V was clipped by 3 bases and J by 4 bases; unmatched bases: 6.

The gene calls are TRBV19 and TRBJ2-3; D perhaps matches TRBD2 (6 bases). The V and J ends lost 4 bases and 4 bases respectively, with 9 bases between them. CDR3 length: 13 residues. CDR1 and CDR2 (germline): LNHDA, SQIVND (reference sequence). For the CDR3, the DNA is TGTGCCAGTAGTAGCTCTAGCGCAGATACGCAGTATTTT. Its translation is CASSSSSADTQYF.

The chain links TRBV11-2 to TRBJ1-2, with D unclear. The length of the CDR3 is 14 residues. Germline V gene sequence: CDR1 SGHAT, CDR2 FQNNGV. The V end lost 1 base, the J end lost 4 bases, and 10 bases lay between the germline ends. DNA for the CDR3: TGTGCCAGCAGCTTAGGGGCCGACATCTATGGCTACACCTTC. This gives the protein CASSLGADIYGYTF.

The gene calls are TRBV9 and TRBJ2-3; 10 positions agree with TRBD2. This CDR3 has 16 amino acids. The V segment lost 0 bases and the J segment 4 bases; nucleotides outside the gene matches: 5. Germline V gene data show CDR1 as SGDLS and CDR2 as YYNGEE. CDR3 DNA: TGTGCCAGCAGCGTAGGCGCTAGCGGGAGTGCAGATACGCAGTATTTT. Encoded protein: CASSVGASGSADTQYF.

The J gene is TRBJ1-1, the V gene TRBV6-5; the match to TRBD1 covers 9 bases. The germline CDR1 and CDR2 sequences are MNHEY and SVGAGI. The CDR3 contains 14 residues. V dropped 5 bases and J dropped 5; count of bases not matched to a gene: 6. The DNA for the CDR3 is TGTGCCAGCAGTATCGCGACAGGGGGAACTGAAGCTTTCTTT. It is translated as CASSIATGGTEAFF.

This sequence joins TRBV7-6 and TRBJ2-7; the match to TRBD1 covers 8 bases. Trimming at V came to 6 bases and at J to 7 bases, leaving 5 bases not matched to a gene. The CDR3 extends over 12 amino acids. Germline values: CDR1 SGHVS, CDR2 FNYEAQ. The CDR3 coding sequence is TGTGCCAGCAGGGACAGGGATGGAGAGCAGTACTTC. It specifies CASRDRDGEQYF.

This clone was observed a few times. V is TRBV13 and J is TRBJ2-1, with D possibly being TRBD2 (8 bases). There are 16 residues in the CDR3. Trimming took 5 bases from V and 7 from J, leaving 21 bases between them. Germline V CDR1 and CDR2: PRHDT, FYEKMQ (reference sequence). CDR3 region: CASSPQGERGQNEQFF. In DNA form, the CDR3 reads TGTGCCAGCAGCCCTCAGGGGGAGCGGGGGCAGAATGAGCAGTTCTTC.